The TCR beta chain described here comes from a study of T cells in Graves' hyperthyroidism and ophthalmopathy. Template material for amplifying TCR beta CDR3 regions consisted of RNA transcripts. The HTBI primer set served for first-round RT-PCR of the TCR CDR3. A single record per CDR3 protein comes from TCRdb applying MiXCR to the multiplex PCR reads. The table includes about 350,000 distinct CDR3 sequences, over 15% detected once. Trimming removed 6 bases at V and 6 bases at J, with 14 bases between. Germline V gives CDR1 MNHEY, CDR2 SVGEGT. CDR3 length equals 13 residues. This clonotype was found many times.

The sequence was collected from a woman between 40 and 50 years old with Graves' ophthalmopathy. V usage is TRBV6-2 or TRBV6-3 and J usage is TRBJ2-5; D perhaps matches TRBD2 (5 bases). Source material: blood. In nucleotides, the CDR3 is TGTGCCAGCAGCCCCCGGGAAATGAAGACCCAGTACTTC. It is translated as CASSPREMKTQYF.